This TCR beta chain derives from a study of cytomegalovirus exposure and HLA in healthy donors. This CDR3 is built from 15 residues. Between the trimmed V and J ends, which lost 4 bases and 9 bases, there was a span of 19 bases. The V gene's germline CDR1 is SGHTA and CDR2 FQGNSA. 13 Jbeta primers and 60 Vbeta primers were used for the PCR. Sequenced by immunoSEQ multiplex PCR; TCRdb stores in-frame clones only, minus some. The top ten hold 4.2% of the sample, which has around 140,000 clones, 72% seen once. The source is a man in his fifties or sixties in good health and CMV-seropositive. Material for sequencing was PBMCs. This chain links TRBV7-2 with TRBJ2-1; possibly TRBD1 for D (6 bases). The CDR3 is CASSSLESGRGEQFF. The CDR3 nucleotides read TGTGCCAGCAGCTCCCTTGAGAGCGGCAGGGGTGAGCAGTTCTTC. The whole variable domain, remainder taken from reference TRBV7-2 and TRBJ2-1, is GAGVSQSPSNKVTEKGKDVELRCDPISGHTALYWYRQSLGQGLEFLIYFQGNSAPDKSGLPSDRFSAERTGGSVSTLTIQRTQQEDSAVYLCASSSLESGRGEQFFGPGTRLTVL.